This is a list of T cell receptor beta chains from one sample in a study of shared clonotypes between healthy human individuals. Assay: immunoSEQ multiplex PCR; the TCRdb copy retains only in-frame clones and omits some. Altogether 450,000 to 700,000 clones are present, around 95% being singletons, with the ten largest covering 0.095% to 0.12%. Sample: naive CD8+ T cells sorted from blood. These receptors were obtained from a woman in her twenties or thirties in good health. CDR3s include the opening cysteine and the closing phenylalanine or tryptophan. Each record gives: J gene, V gene, CDR3 length, D gene, clone size, CDR3 protein, CDR3 DNA. D genes are given only for firm matches. Where a row states a size, it is once, few, many or the class of an expanded clone; other rows omit it.

J gene: TRBJ1-5; V gene: TRBV4-1; CDR3 length: 15; D gene: TRBD1; clone size: -; CDR3 protein: CASSQGQGGFQPQHF; CDR3 DNA: TGCGCCAGCAGCCAGGGACAGGGGGGATTTCAGCCCCAGCATTTT
J gene: TRBJ1-2; V gene: TRBV7-2; CDR3 length: 15; D gene: -; clone size: -; CDR3 protein: CASSLNSRGSDGYTF; CDR3 DNA: TGTGCCAGCAGCTTGAATAGCAGGGGATCAGATGGCTACACCTTC
J gene: TRBJ2-5; V gene: TRBV7-8; CDR3 length: 13; D gene: -; clone size: once; CDR3 protein: CASSFTDQETQYF; CDR3 DNA: TGTGCCAGCAGCTTCACAGACCAAGAGACCCAGTACTTC
J gene: TRBJ2-7; V gene: TRBV7-2; CDR3 length: 15; D gene: -; clone size: -; CDR3 protein: CASSLDVPSSYEQYF; CDR3 DNA: TGTGCCAGCAGCTTAGATGTACCGAGCTCCTACGAGCAGTACTTC
J gene: TRBJ2-5; V gene: TRBV9; CDR3 length: 14; D gene: TRBD1; clone size: -; CDR3 protein: CASSLQGEWETQYF; CDR3 DNA: TGTGCCAGCAGTTTGCAGGGGGAGTGGGAGACCCAGTACTTC
J gene: TRBJ2-7; V gene: TRBV25-1; CDR3 length: 14; D gene: -; clone size: few; CDR3 protein: CASSEVQGPYEQYF; CDR3 DNA: TGTGCCAGCAGTGAGGTACAGGGACCCTACGAGCAGTACTTC
J gene: TRBJ2-3; V gene: TRBV7-8; CDR3 length: 16; D gene: -; clone size: -; CDR3 protein: CASSPYGGPSTDTQYF; CDR3 DNA: TGTGCCAGCAGCCCTTACGGGGGGCCCAGCACAGATACGCAGTATTTT
J gene: TRBJ2-7; V gene: TRBV27; CDR3 length: 14; D gene: -; clone size: -; CDR3 protein: CASSLRGGAYEQYF; CDR3 DNA: TGTGCCAGCAGCCTCAGGGGAGGGGCCTACGAGCAGTACTTC
J gene: TRBJ2-3; V gene: TRBV6-4; CDR3 length: 12; D gene: -; clone size: -; CDR3 protein: CAIPPISDTQYF; CDR3 DNA: TGTGCCATCCCACCTATTTCAGATACGCAGTATTTT
J gene: TRBJ1-1; V gene: TRBV27; CDR3 length: 13; D gene: -; clone size: -; CDR3 protein: CASSFQGHTEAFF; CDR3 DNA: TGTGCCAGCAGTTTTCAGGGTCACACTGAAGCTTTCTTT
J gene: TRBJ1-2; V gene: TRBV19; CDR3 length: 13; D gene: -; clone size: -; CDR3 protein: CASSPDTNYGYTF; CDR3 DNA: TGTGCCAGTAGTCCCGACACGAACTATGGCTACACCTTC
J gene: TRBJ1-1; V gene: TRBV11-2; CDR3 length: 14; D gene: TRBD1; clone size: -; CDR3 protein: CASSLPDRIDEAFF; CDR3 DNA: TGTGCCAGCAGCTTGCCGGACAGGATAGATGAAGCTTTCTTT
J gene: TRBJ2-1; V gene: TRBV7-9; CDR3 length: 17; D gene: -; clone size: -; CDR3 protein: CASSPSDLLAWYNEQFF; CDR3 DNA: TGTGCCAGCAGCCCGTCCGACCTCTTGGCTTGGTACAATGAGCAGTTCTTC
J gene: TRBJ2-1; V gene: TRBV27; CDR3 length: 14; D gene: -; clone size: -; CDR3 protein: CASRWIGGGDEQFF; CDR3 DNA: TGTGCCAGCAGATGGATCGGGGGTGGGGATGAGCAGTTCTTC
J gene: TRBJ2-6; V gene: TRBV7-9; CDR3 length: 16; D gene: -; clone size: -; CDR3 protein: CASSKRAGSGANVLTF; CDR3 DNA: TGTGCCAGCAGCAAACGAGCGGGCTCTGGGGCCAACGTCCTGACTTTC
J gene: TRBJ1-2; V gene: TRBV27; CDR3 length: 17; D gene: TRBD1; clone size: -; CDR3 protein: CASSLGPGTGVNYGYTF; CDR3 DNA: TGTGCCAGCAGTTTAGGCCCCGGGACAGGGGTAAACTATGGCTACACCTTC
J gene: TRBJ1-2; V gene: TRBV27; CDR3 length: 13; D gene: TRBD1; clone size: -; CDR3 protein: CASSSQGDYGYTF; CDR3 DNA: TGTGCCAGCAGTTCCCAGGGGGACTATGGCTACACCTTC
J gene: TRBJ1-4; V gene: TRBV11-2; CDR3 length: 15; D gene: TRBD1; clone size: once; CDR3 protein: CASSLGAGGNEKLFF; CDR3 DNA: TGTGCCAGCAGCTTAGGGGCAGGGGGGAATGAAAAACTGTTTTTT
J gene: TRBJ2-7; V gene: TRBV27; CDR3 length: 14; D gene: -; clone size: -; CDR3 protein: CASSLSGKTYEQYF; CDR3 DNA: TGTGCCAGCAGTTTGTCGGGGAAAACCTACGAGCAGTACTTC
J gene: TRBJ2-1; V gene: TRBV27; CDR3 length: 16; D gene: TRBD1; clone size: -; CDR3 protein: CASSLWTGVGEGEQFF; CDR3 DNA: TGTGCCAGCAGTTTATGGACAGGGGTGGGCGAGGGGGAGCAGTTCTTC
J gene: TRBJ1-5; V gene: TRBV5-1; CDR3 length: 15; D gene: -; clone size: -; CDR3 protein: CASSLGDYSNQPQHF; CDR3 DNA: TGCGCCAGCAGCTTGGGTGACTATAGCAATCAGCCCCAGCATTTT
J gene: TRBJ2-7; V gene: TRBV29-1; CDR3 length: 19; D gene: -; clone size: -; CDR3 protein: CSVEDGAEAGRSSGWEQYF; CDR3 DNA: TGCAGCGTTGAAGATGGGGCTGAGGCAGGGAGGTCGAGCGGGTGGGAGCAGTACTTC
J gene: TRBJ2-2; V gene: TRBV4-1; CDR3 length: 18; D gene: TRBD1; clone size: -; CDR3 protein: CASSQDWMGQGLTGELFF; CDR3 DNA: TGCGCCAGCAGCCAAGATTGGATGGGACAGGGTTTGACCGGGGAGCTGTTTTTT
J gene: TRBJ2-2; V gene: TRBV11-3; CDR3 length: 12; D gene: -; clone size: -; CDR3 protein: CASSLDGGELFF; CDR3 DNA: TGTGCCAGCAGCTTAGACGGCGGGGAGCTGTTTTTT
J gene: TRBJ1-1; V gene: TRBV19; CDR3 length: 15; D gene: TRBD1; clone size: -; CDR3 protein: CASTAVFDRDEEAFF; CDR3 DNA: TGTGCCAGTACCGCAGTTTTTGACAGGGATGAGGAAGCTTTCTTT
J gene: TRBJ2-2; V gene: TRBV11-2; CDR3 length: 12; D gene: -; clone size: -; CDR3 protein: CASSPDTGELFF; CDR3 DNA: TGTGCCAGCAGTCCCGACACCGGGGAGCTGTTTTTT
J gene: TRBJ1-2; V gene: TRBV10-3; CDR3 length: 15; D gene: TRBD1; clone size: -; CDR3 protein: CAIRLETGISYGYTF; CDR3 DNA: TGTGCCATCAGGCTAGAGACAGGGATCTCCTATGGCTACACCTTC
J gene: TRBJ2-5; V gene: TRBV5-6; CDR3 length: 13; D gene: -; clone size: -; CDR3 protein: CASSLGGGETQYF; CDR3 DNA: TGTGCCAGCAGCTTGGGGGGCGGGGAGACCCAGTACTTC